The 23 T cell receptor beta chains reported below all come from one sample, sequenced in a study of identical twins. In TCRdb, the 5' RACE reads were re-called with MiXCR into one record per CDR3 protein. This sample has 600,000 to 800,000 distinct CDR3 sequences, with around 21% found just once. The same specimen was also included in a second study, on T cells expressing NK-cell markers.

The sample taken for sequencing was PBMCs. The receptors derive from a young woman in good health.

Many counts were recorded for this clonotype. The chain recombines TRBV20-1 with TRBJ2-7, with D perhaps matching TRBD2 (6 bases). CDR3 size: 11 residues. Trimming pared 6 bases from V and 6 bases from J, leaving 12 bases between. The V gene's germline CDR1 is DFQATT and CDR2 SNEGSKA (reference sequence). Here the CDR3 reads CSANGRVEQYF. The CDR3 DNA reads TGCAGTGCGAACGGGAGAGTCGAGCAGTACTTC.

The chain combines TRBV11-2 with TRBJ2-1; D perhaps matches TRBD2 (6 bases). CDR3 length equals 11 residues. Trimming shortened V by 4 bases and J by 15 bases, and 13 bases separated the two germline ends. CDR1 is SGHAT, CDR2 FQNNGV, per germline. CDR3 DNA sequence: TGTGCCAGCAGCTGGGGGGACTCCACGTTCTTC. It is translated as CASSWGDSTFF.

In this sample, this clonotype turned up a few times. The chain employs TRBV20-1 and TRBJ1-1; TRBD1 matches at 11 bases. The germline V gene has CDR1 DFQATT and CDR2 SNEGSKA (reference sequence). With 6 bases clipped from V and 8 bases from J, the junction kept 8 bases outside the gene matches. The CDR3 sequence is 13 residues long. The CDR3 is CSALTRTGGEAFF. In DNA form, the CDR3 reads TGCAGTGCCCTAACCCGGACAGGGGGCGAAGCTTTCTTT.

The chain is built from TRBV18 and TRBJ2-2, with 7 bases that match TRBD1. Germline CDR1 and CDR2: KGHSH and LQKENI. The CDR3 extends over 14 amino acids. V lost 4 bases to trimming and J lost 4 bases; unmatched junction nucleotides: 3. The CDR3 coding sequence is TGTGCCAGCTCACGTCCAGGGGGCACCGGGGAGCTGTTTTTT. The encoded protein is CASSRPGGTGELFF.

This clonotype was counted between two and nine times. This sequence joins TRBV20-1 and TRBJ1-2, with D uncertain. Germline V gives CDR1 DFQATT, CDR2 SNEGSKA (reference sequence). The V gene lost 3 bases and the J gene lost 0 bases, with 11 bases spanning the gap. This CDR3 contains 14 residues. The CDR3 region is CSASVRIPNYGYTF. The CDR3 DNA follows: TGCAGTGCTAGCGTCCGTATCCCTAACTATGGCTACACCTTC.

The chain links TRBV5-1 to TRBJ2-1; weak D call: TRBD2 (5 bases). This CDR3 spans 15 amino acids. The V gene lost 0 bases and the J gene lost 1 base, with 8 bases spanning the gap. Germline loops: CDR1 SGHRS, CDR2 YFSETQ. Here the CDR3 reads CASSLVPGSYNEQFF. CDR3 DNA sequence: TGCGCCAGCAGCTTGGTTCCGGGATCCTACAATGAGCAGTTCTTC.

This chain joins TRBV7-2 and TRBJ2-3; 10 bases are shared with TRBD2. The V and J ends lost 3 bases and 5 bases, in that order; junction bases with no gene match: 5. The germline V gene has CDR1 SGHTA and CDR2 FQGNSA. This CDR3 is built from 15 residues. This chain's CDR3 is CASSFLAGVLDTQYF. DNA for the CDR3: TGTGCCAGCAGCTTTCTAGCGGGGGTACTAGATACGCAGTATTTT.

A few counts support this clonotype. This chain connects TRBV20-1 to TRBJ2-1, with D possibly TRBD1 on 6 matching bases. The germline V gene encodes CDR1 DFQATT and CDR2 SNEGSKA (reference sequence). Trimming cost V 0 bases and J 0 bases, with 12 bases left between them. This CDR3 region has 16 residues. Written as DNA, the CDR3 is TGCAGTGCTAGAGATATCGGGACACCCTCCTACAATGAGCAGTTCTTC. This sequence encodes CSARDIGTPSYNEQFF.

This clonotype was counted between two and nine times. The chain combines TRBV20-1 with TRBJ2-1, with TRBD1 as a possible D gene (5 bases). This CDR3 contains 16 residues. Germline V lookup: CDR1 DFQATT, CDR2 SNEGSKA (reference sequence). Trimming pared 6 bases from V and 2 bases from J, leaving 20 bases between. The CDR3 nucleotides are TGCAGTGCCCAAGGGGTAGGAGCGCCTCCCTACAATGAGCAGTTCTTC. Its translation is CSAQGVGAPPYNEQFF.

This clonotype was counted only a few times. This rearrangement joins TRBV13 to TRBJ1-1; D is ambiguous. The V end lost 2 bases, the J end lost 4 bases, and 11 bases lay between the germline ends. CDR3 size: 14 residues. Per the germline V gene, CDR1 is PRHDT and CDR2 is FYEKMQ (reference sequence). The CDR3 loop reads CASSLRVLGTEAFF. CDR3 coding DNA: TGTGCCAGCAGCTTACGTGTTTTAGGCACTGAAGCTTTCTTT.

This chain connects TRBV29-1 to TRBJ1-2; D is unclear. CDR3 length: 12 amino acids. Germline lookup yields CDR1 SQVTM and CDR2 ANQGSEA. The germline V and J ends were trimmed by 6 bases and 4 bases, with 12 bases remaining between them. CDR3 sequence (DNA): TGCAGCGTGGGCTCATCAGCCTATGGCTACACCTTC. This translates into CSVGSSAYGYTF.

This clonotype appeared a few times. This chain uses TRBV7-6 with TRBJ2-1, with D perhaps matching TRBD1 or TRBD2 (5 bases each). The germline CDR1 and CDR2 sequences are SGHVS and FNYEAQ. Trimming removed 1 base at V and 7 bases at J, with 17 bases between. The CDR3 runs to 16 residues. The CDR3 loop is CASSLVTRGGGNEQFF. The CDR3 coding sequence is TGTGCCAGCAGCTTAGTGACAAGGGGTGGGGGTAATGAGCAGTTCTTC.

This rearrangement joins TRBV5-1 to TRBJ2-5; 11 nucleotides align to TRBD2. J gave up 1 base and V 4 bases, and 3 bases lay outside the gene matches. From germline, CDR1 is SGHRS and CDR2 YFSETQ. The CDR3 has 15 residues. The CDR3 DNA follows: TGCGCCAGCAGCGGACTAGCGGGTTCCCAAGAGACCCAGTACTTC. It yields the protein CASSGLAGSQETQYF.

This clonotype was picked up a small number of times. The CDR3: CSARVAGQGSQYF. The CDR3 nucleotides read TGCAGTGCTAGAGTTGCCGGACAGGGGTCGCAGTACTTC. V gene TRBV20-1 combines with J gene TRBJ2-7, with 9 bases lining up with TRBD1. Germline V gene data show CDR1 as DFQATT and CDR2 as SNEGSKA (reference sequence). After removal of 1 base from V and 9 bases from J, the junction contained 7 bases not matched to a gene. This CDR3 contains 13 residues.

This clonotype was seen a few times. The chain carries TRBV12-3 or TRBV12-4 and TRBJ2-7; 7 positions agree with TRBD1. With V trimmed by 2 bases and J by 3 bases, 4 bases remained unmatched. The CDR3 length is 14 residues. CDR3 nucleotides: TGTGCCAGCAGTTTACGGGGACAGCGCTACGAGCAGTACTTC. This codes for CASSLRGQRYEQYF.

The sample holds a few counts of this clonotype. This sequence joins TRBV6-1 and TRBJ2-5; a weak D match, TRBD1 (5 bases). Trimming cost V 11 bases and J 5 bases, with 18 bases left between them. Germline lookup yields CDR1 MNHNS and CDR2 SASEGT. The CDR3 is 13 amino acids. The CDR3 bases are TGTGCCGCACGACGAGACAGATTGGAGACCCAGTACTTC. It yields the protein CAARRDRLETQYF.

In its sample, this clonotype was seen a few times. The chain has TRBV20-1 and TRBJ2-7; D is uncertain. V was pared by 0 bases and J by 0 bases, with 9 bases between. CDR3 length equals 14 residues. Germline V CDR1 and CDR2: DFQATT, SNEGSKA (reference sequence). This CDR3 is CSARDLVRSYEQYF. In nucleotides, the CDR3 is TGCAGTGCTAGAGATCTGGTCCGCTCCTACGAGCAGTACTTC.

The genes are TRBV25-1 and TRBJ2-3, with no clear D. From germline, CDR1 is MGHDK and CDR2 SYGVNS. The CDR3 extends over 13 amino acids. V shed 0 bases and J shed 1 base, with 2 bases lying between them. The CDR3 region is CASSEYGTDTQYF. The CDR3 DNA is TGTGCCAGCAGTGAATACGGCACAGATACGCAGTATTTT.

The V call is TRBV9, the J call TRBJ2-5; D unresolved. Germline CDR1 SGDLS, CDR2 YYNGEE. The V gene lost 3 bases and the J gene lost 3 bases, with 6 bases spanning the gap. The CDR3 totals 12 residues. CDR3 sequence: CASSDPEETQYF. The CDR3 DNA follows: TGTGCCAGCAGCGACCCCGAAGAGACCCAGTACTTC.

J is TRBJ1-2 and V is TRBV15; 7 nucleotides match TRBD1. The trim removed 6 bases at V and 8 bases at J, leaving 12 bases unmatched. The length of the CDR3 is 14 residues. In germline, CDR1 is LNHNV, CDR2 YYDKDF (reference sequence). This CDR3 is CATRGQKGTEGYTF. DNA of the CDR3: TGTGCCACCAGGGGACAGAAGGGTACGGAAGGCTACACCTTC. The complete variable domain, with remaining parts taken from reference TRBV15 and TRBJ1-2, reads DAMVIQNPRYQVTQFGKPVTLSCSQTLNHNVMYWYQQKSSQAPKLLFHYYDKDFNNEADTPDNFQSRRPNTSFCFLDIRSPGLGDTAMYLCATRGQKGTEGYTFGSGTRLTVV.

The rearrangement uses TRBV10-1 and TRBJ1-6; 7 bases are shared with TRBD1. The CDR3 runs 13 residues. Germline loops: CDR1 WNHNN, CDR2 SYGVQD (reference sequence). The trim removed 3 bases at V and 8 bases at J, leaving 1 base unmatched. CDR3 DNA sequence: TGCGCCAGCAGTGACCAGGGGGATTCACCCCTCCACTTT. Protein: CASSDQGDSPLHF.

There are a few counts of this clonotype. V is TRBV9 and J is TRBJ1-5; D gene uncertain. The CDR3 is 13 amino acids. Trimming took off 5 bases at V and 9 bases at J, with 15 bases between the two ends. Germline-derived CDR1 and CDR2 are SGDLS and YYNGEE. CDR3 sequence: CASSPGVGMPQHF. CDR3 nucleotide sequence: TGTGCCAGCAGTCCCGGGGTAGGGATGCCCCAGCATTTT.

The rearrangement links TRBV5-1 to TRBJ2-7; D is undetermined. Germline V gene lookup returns CDR1 SGHRS and CDR2 YFSETQ. CDR3 length equals 13 residues. Trimming took off 3 bases at V and 2 bases at J, with 9 bases between the two ends. CDR3 sequence: CASSSGSAYEQYF. DNA of the CDR3: TGCGCCAGCAGCTCCGGGTCTGCCTACGAGCAGTACTTC.